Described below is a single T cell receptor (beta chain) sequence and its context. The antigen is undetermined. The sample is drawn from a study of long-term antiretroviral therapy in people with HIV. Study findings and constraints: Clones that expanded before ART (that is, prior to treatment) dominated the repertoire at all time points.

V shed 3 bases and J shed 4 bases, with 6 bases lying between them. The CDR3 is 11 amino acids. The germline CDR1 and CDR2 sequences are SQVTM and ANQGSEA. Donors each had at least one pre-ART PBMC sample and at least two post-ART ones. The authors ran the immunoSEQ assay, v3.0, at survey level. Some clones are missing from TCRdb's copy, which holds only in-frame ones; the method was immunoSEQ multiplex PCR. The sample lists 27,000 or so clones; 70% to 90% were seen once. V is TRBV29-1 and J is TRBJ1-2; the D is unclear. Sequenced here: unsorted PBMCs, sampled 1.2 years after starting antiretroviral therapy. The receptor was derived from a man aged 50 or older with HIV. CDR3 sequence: CSVDSLYGYTF. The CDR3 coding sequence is TGCAGCGTTGACAGTCTCTATGGCTACACCTTC. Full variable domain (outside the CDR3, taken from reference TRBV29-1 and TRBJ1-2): SAVISQKPSRDICQRGTSLTIQCQVDSQVTMMFWYRQQPGQSLTLIATANQGSEATYESGFVIDKFPISRPNLTFSTLTVSNMSPEDSSIYLCSVDSLYGYTFGSGTRLTVV.